The clone carrying this T cell receptor beta chain showed up just a few times. What it binds is unknown. This entry comes from a study of blood T cells in healthy people across ages. Study outcomes and limitations: Donor CMV infection status was unknown, possibly confounding age-related changes in expanded clonotypes.

Using a J-beta primer mix together with a sample-barcoded 5' primer, a second PCR was run for roughly 6 to 12 cycles. Every cDNA was tagged by a template-switch adaptor with 12 random nucleotides. One entry per CDR3 protein results from TCRdb running MiXCR on the 5' RACE reads. The data hold more than 650,000 distinct CDR3 sequences, with 20% to 25% observed a single time. CDR3 length equals 15 residues. Germline V gene sequence: CDR1 SGHTA, CDR2 FQGNSA. With 3 bases removed from V and 1 base from J, the gap between germline ends came to 7 bases. No fewer than 6 micrograms of total RNA were isolated from every sample.

This TCR was sampled from a man in his 70s in good health. Sequenced: blood. The chain combines TRBV7-2 with TRBJ1-6; D is unclear. Written as DNA, the CDR3 is TGTGCCAGCAGCTTGTGGGGATCCTATAATTCACCCCTCCACTTT. Translated, it gives CASSLWGSYNSPLHF.